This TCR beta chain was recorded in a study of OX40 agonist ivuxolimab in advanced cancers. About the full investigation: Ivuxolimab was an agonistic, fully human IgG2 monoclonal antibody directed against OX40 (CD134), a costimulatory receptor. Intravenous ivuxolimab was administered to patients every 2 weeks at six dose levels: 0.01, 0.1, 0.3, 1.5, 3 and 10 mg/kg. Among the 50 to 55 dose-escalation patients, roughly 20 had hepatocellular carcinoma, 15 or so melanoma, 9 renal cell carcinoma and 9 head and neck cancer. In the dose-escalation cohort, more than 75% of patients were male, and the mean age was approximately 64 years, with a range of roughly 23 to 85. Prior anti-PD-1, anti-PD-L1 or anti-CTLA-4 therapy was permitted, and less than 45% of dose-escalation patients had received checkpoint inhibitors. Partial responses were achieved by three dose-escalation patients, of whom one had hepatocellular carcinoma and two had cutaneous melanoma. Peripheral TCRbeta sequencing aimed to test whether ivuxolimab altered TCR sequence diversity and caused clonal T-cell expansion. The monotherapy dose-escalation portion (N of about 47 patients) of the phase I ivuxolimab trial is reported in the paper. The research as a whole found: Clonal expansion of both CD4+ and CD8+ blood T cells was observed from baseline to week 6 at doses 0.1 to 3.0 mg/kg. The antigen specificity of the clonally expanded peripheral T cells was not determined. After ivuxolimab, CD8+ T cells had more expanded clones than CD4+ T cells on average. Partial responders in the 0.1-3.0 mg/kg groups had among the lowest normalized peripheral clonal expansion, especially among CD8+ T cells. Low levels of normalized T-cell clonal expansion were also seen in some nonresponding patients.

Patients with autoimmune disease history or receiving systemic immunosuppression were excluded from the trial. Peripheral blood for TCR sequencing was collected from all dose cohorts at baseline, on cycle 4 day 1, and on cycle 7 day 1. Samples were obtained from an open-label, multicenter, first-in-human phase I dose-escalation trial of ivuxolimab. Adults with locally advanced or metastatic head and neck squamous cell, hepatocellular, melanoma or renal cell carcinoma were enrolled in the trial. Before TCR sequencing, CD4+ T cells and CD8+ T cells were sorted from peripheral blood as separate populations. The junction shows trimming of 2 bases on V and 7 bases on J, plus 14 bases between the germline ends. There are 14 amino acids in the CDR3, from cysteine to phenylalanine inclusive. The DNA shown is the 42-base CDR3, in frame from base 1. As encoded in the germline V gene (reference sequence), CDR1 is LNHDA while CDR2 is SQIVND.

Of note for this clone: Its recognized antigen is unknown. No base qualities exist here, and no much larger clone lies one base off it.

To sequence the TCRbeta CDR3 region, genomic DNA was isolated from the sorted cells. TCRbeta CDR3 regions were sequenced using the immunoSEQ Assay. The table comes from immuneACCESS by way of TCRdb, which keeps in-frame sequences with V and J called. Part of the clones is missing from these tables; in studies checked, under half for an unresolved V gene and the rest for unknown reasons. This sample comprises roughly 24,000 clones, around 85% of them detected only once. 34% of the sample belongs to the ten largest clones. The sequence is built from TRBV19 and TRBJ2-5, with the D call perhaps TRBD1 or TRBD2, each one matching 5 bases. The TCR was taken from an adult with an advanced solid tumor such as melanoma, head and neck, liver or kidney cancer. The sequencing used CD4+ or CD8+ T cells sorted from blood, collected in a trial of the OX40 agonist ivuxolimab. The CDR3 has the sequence CASSISEGWATQYF. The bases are TGTGCCAGTAGTATATCAGAGGGGTGGGCGACCCAGTACTTC.